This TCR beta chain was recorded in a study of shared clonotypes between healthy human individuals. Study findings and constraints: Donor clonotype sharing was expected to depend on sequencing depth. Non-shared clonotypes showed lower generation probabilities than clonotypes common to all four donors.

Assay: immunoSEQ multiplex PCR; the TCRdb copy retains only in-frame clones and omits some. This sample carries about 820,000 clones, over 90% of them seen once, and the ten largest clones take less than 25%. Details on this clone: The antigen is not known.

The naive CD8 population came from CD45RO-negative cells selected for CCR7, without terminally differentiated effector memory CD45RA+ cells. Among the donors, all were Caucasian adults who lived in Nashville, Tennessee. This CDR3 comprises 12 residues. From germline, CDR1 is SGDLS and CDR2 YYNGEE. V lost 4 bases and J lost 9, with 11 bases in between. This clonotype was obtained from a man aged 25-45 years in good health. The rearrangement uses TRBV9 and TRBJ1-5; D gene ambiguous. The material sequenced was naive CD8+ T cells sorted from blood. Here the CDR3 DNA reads TGTGCCAGCAGCCGGGCCAAAAGGCCCCAGCATTTT. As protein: CASSRAKRPQHF.